These T cell receptor beta chains were read from a single sample in a study of shared clonotypes between healthy human individuals. Here immunoSEQ multiplex PCR was the method, and the copy in TCRdb shows in-frame clones only, minus some. The data show around 940,000 clones, with about 80% seen just once and about 1.5% held by the top ten. Sequencing was carried out using memory CD4+ T cells sorted from blood. These receptors came from a man aged 18-30 years in good health. CDR3s include the opening cysteine and the closing phenylalanine or tryptophan. D genes are given only for firm matches.

TRBD1	TRBJ2-7	TRBV7-6	17	CASSPRPGQGASYEQYF
TRBD2	TRBJ2-7	TRBV6-1	12	CATAGTTYEQYF
TRBD1	TRBJ2-6	TRBV19	17	CASSLRQGNSGANVLTF
TRBD1	TRBJ1-1	TRBV6-5	13	CASKGTANTEAFF
.	TRBJ1-1	TRBV6-4	14	CASRRDNPDTEAFF
.	TRBJ2-1	TRBV5-1	16	CASSLDRPSSYNEQFF
TRBD1	TRBJ1-2	TRBV4-1	13	CASSQGDSYGYTF
.	TRBJ1-1	TRBV19	16	CASSIMVTQKDTEAFF
TRBD1	TRBJ1-2	TRBV30	14	CAWGEDRPNYGYTF
.	TRBJ2-5	TRBV7-9	16	CASSLVGGDNKETQYF
.	TRBJ2-2	TRBV5-4	16	CASSQGGLANTGELFF
TRBD1	TRBJ2-5	TRBV7-9	14	CASSPGTGRETQYF
.	TRBJ2-7	TRBV7-9	13	CASSLEGAYEQYF
.	TRBJ2-1	TRBV2	16	CASSEAPGVIYNEQFF
.	TRBJ1-2	TRBV30	14	CAWSVTTGHYGYTF
.	TRBJ1-5	TRBV6-5	14	CASWGRDSNQPQHF
.	TRBJ1-5	TRBV11-1	14	CAGFLVGGHQPQHF
.	TRBJ2-7	TRBV2	16	CASTPVRDGSSYEQYF
.	TRBJ2-5	TRBV5-1	15	CASSLDSGAQETQYF